Each of the 23 T cell receptor beta chains below was sequenced from the same sample in a study of graft-versus-host responses after intestinal transplantation. The repertoire was sequenced with immunoSEQ multiplex PCR; TCRdb's copy has only in-frame clones and lacks some. The sample has around 90,000 clones; 80% to 95% are singletons. No antigen is known for these receptors. The starting material was unstimulated CD8+ T cells sorted from spleen or lymph node cells, obtained before intestinal transplant. These receptors all come from a human donor who received an intestinal transplant.

CDR3 amino acids: CATSSRTGNQPQHF. CDR3 nucleotides: TGTGCCACCAGCAGCCGGACAGGGAATCAGCCCCAGCATTTT. The chain uses TRBV15 and TRBJ1-5; the match to TRBD1 covers 8 bases. CDR1 and CDR2 (germline): LNHNV, YYDKDF (reference sequence). Trimming cost V 3 bases and J 4 bases; bases outside gene matches: 2. The CDR3 contains 14 residues.

This chain links TRBV13 with TRBJ1-2; a possible D gene is TRBD1 (6 bases). Trimming removed 5 bases at V and 8 bases at J, with 15 bases between. Germline-derived CDR1 and CDR2 are PRHDT and FYEKMQ (reference sequence). The CDR3 has 13 residues. CDR3 residues: CASSLAGAGGYTF. In DNA, the CDR3 is TGTGCCAGCAGCCTGGCGGGGGCGGGGGGCTACACCTTC.

The rearrangement joins TRBV27 to TRBJ2-1; possible D gene TRBD2, 5 bases. Germline V gene data show CDR1 as MNHEY and CDR2 as SMNVEV (reference sequence). This CDR3 comprises 14 residues. Between the trimmed V and J ends, which lost 7 bases and 0 bases, there was a span of 10 bases. The CDR3 DNA sequence: TGTGCCAGCACGACGGGGAGCTCCTACAATGAGCAGTTCTTC. Its translation: CASTTGSSYNEQFF.

The rearrangement links TRBV9 to TRBJ2-1, with TRBD2 identical over 11 bases. The CDR3 runs to 16 residues. V was clipped by 2 bases and J by 3 bases; unmatched bases: 4. Germline V gene lookup returns CDR1 SGDLS and CDR2 YYNGEE. The CDR3 sequence is CASSVTSGTVYNEQFF. The CDR3 bases are TGTGCCAGCAGCGTGACTAGCGGGACGGTCTACAATGAGCAGTTCTTC.

The V and J genes are TRBV6-5 and TRBJ2-6; TRBD1 matches 11 bases. Germline V lookup: CDR1 MNHEY, CDR2 SVGAGI. Trimming cost V 4 bases and J 3 bases; bases outside gene matches: 2. The CDR3 covers 16 residues. Written as DNA, the CDR3 is TGTGCCAGCAGTTGGACAGGGGGCAGTGGGGCCAACGTCCTGACTTTC. Translation: CASSWTGGSGANVLTF.

This clone appeared a single time. The chain uses TRBV19 and TRBJ2-7; 7 bases align to TRBD1. CDR1 is LNHDA, CDR2 SQIVND, per germline (reference sequence). The CDR3 has 13 residues. The DNA of the CDR3 is TGTGCGTTATTAGGGGGCAGCTCCTACGAGCAGTACTTC. It specifies CALLGGSSYEQYF. Full variable domain (rest looked up from reference TRBV19 and TRBJ2-7): DGGITQSPKYLFRKEGQNVTLSCEQNLNHDAMYWYRQDPGQGLRLIYYSQIVNDFQKGDIAEGYSVSREKKESFPLTVTSAQKNPTAFYLCALLGGSSYEQYFGPGTRLTVT.

The chain carries TRBV5-8 and TRBJ2-5; a weak D match, TRBD1 (6 bases). The germline V and J ends were trimmed by 4 bases and 4 bases, with 20 bases remaining between them. The CDR3 length is 16 residues. Germline V gene sequence: CDR1 SGHTS, CDR2 YDEGEE. The CDR3 coding sequence is TGTGCCAGCAGCCTCGGACAGCGTTCAACCGGAGAGACCCAGTACTTC. Translating gives CASSLGQRSTGETQYF.

This chain uses TRBV25-1 with TRBJ1-2; D perhaps matches TRBD1 (5 bases). This CDR3 has 12 amino acids. CDR1 is MGHDK, CDR2 SYGVNS, per germline. The V gene lost 8 bases and the J gene lost 8 bases, with 15 bases spanning the gap. CDR3 in amino acids: CASYLQGGGYTF. The DNA for the CDR3 is TGTGCCAGCTACCTTCAGGGAGGGGGCTACACCTTC.

The chain is built from TRBV5-6 and TRBJ1-2; D call uncertain. CDR3 length: 12 amino acids. V gave up 7 bases and J gave up 4 bases, with 11 bases separating them. CDR1 is SGHDT and CDR2 is YYEEEE in the germline V gene. CDR3: CASEMVGYGYTF. For the CDR3, the DNA is TGTGCCAGCGAAATGGTCGGCTATGGCTACACCTTC.

The chain links TRBV27 to TRBJ2-7; 10 bases align to TRBD2. The CDR3 length is 16 residues. The J segment lost 2 bases and the V segment lost 1 base, leaving 5 bases of the junction unmatched. Germline assignment: CDR1 MNHEY and CDR2 SMNVEV (reference sequence). The CDR3 DNA sequence: TGTGCCAGCAGTTTATTAACAGCGGGAGGGCCCTACGAGCAGTACTTC. Residues: CASSLLTAGGPYEQYF.

The rearrangement links TRBV19 to TRBJ2-3, with 7 nucleotides matching TRBD2. Germline CDR1 and CDR2: LNHDA and SQIVND (reference sequence). The CDR3 is 14 amino acids. The junction had 6 bases not matched to a gene; V was cut back by 3 bases and J by 6 bases. The DNA for the CDR3 is TGTGCCAGTAGTATGGTGGGCGGGAGTGATACGCAGTATTTT. Amino acid sequence: CASSMVGGSDTQYF.

The chain employs TRBV7-5 and TRBJ2-3; TRBD2 was called by the table and not checked on the DNA. TRBV7-5 is a pseudogene locus. This CDR3 is 16 amino acids long. CDR3 in DNA: TGTGCCAGAAGCCCTGGACTAGCGGGATTCACAGATACGCAGTATTTT. This codes for CARSPGLAGFTDTQYF.

This clone was counted only a few times. The chain's CDR3 is CASSRGGGNEAFF. In DNA form, the CDR3 reads TGTGCCAGCAGTAGGGGGGGAGGTAATGAAGCTTTCTTT. V usage is TRBV6-5 and J usage is TRBJ1-1; D might be TRBD1 (6 bases). Germline values: CDR1 MNHEY, CDR2 SVGAGI. Trimming removed 5 bases from V and 7 bases from J, with 14 bases in between. This CDR3 has 13 amino acids.

The chain is built from TRBV6-6 and TRBJ1-2, with D tentatively TRBD1 (5 bases). The CDR3 extends over 14 amino acids. Germline V gives CDR1 MNHNY, CDR2 SVGAGI (reference sequence). Trimming stripped 0 bases from V and 6 bases from J, with 11 bases between. CDR3: CASSYSQGSNGYTF. Here the CDR3 DNA reads TGTGCCAGCAGTTACTCGCAGGGATCGAATGGCTACACCTTC.

The V call is TRBV18, the J call TRBJ2-3, with a tentative D call TRBD2 (6 bases). Germline values: CDR1 KGHSH, CDR2 LQKENI. The CDR3 contains 17 residues. Trimming took 3 bases from V and 0 from J, leaving 16 bases between them. The CDR3 sequence is CASSPPEAGRSTDTQYF. DNA for the CDR3: TGTGCCAGCTCACCCCCCGAGGCGGGACGGAGCACAGATACGCAGTATTTT.

The chain has TRBV11-2 and TRBJ1-5; perhaps TRBD1 as D (5 bases). Germline loops: CDR1 SGHAT, CDR2 FQNNGV. V was shortened by 2 bases and J by 6 bases, with 17 bases between the two germline ends. The CDR3 is made up of 16 amino acids. The CDR3 protein is CASSLNGRVTGQPQHF. For the CDR3, the DNA is TGTGCCAGCAGCTTAAATGGCAGGGTGACTGGTCAGCCCCAGCATTTT. The full variable domain, with the rest looked up from reference TRBV11-2 and TRBJ1-5, is EAGVAQSPRYKIIEKRQSVAFWCNPISGHATLYWYQQILGQGPKLLIQFQNNGVVDDSQLPKDRFSAERLKGVDSTLKIQPAKLEDSAVYLCASSLNGRVTGQPQHFGDGTRLSIL.

This clone was observed a few times. The rearrangement joins TRBV9 to TRBJ2-7; D is unclear. CDR1 and CDR2 (germline): SGDLS, YYNGEE. Trimming cost V 3 bases and J 5 bases, with 21 bases left between them. CDR3 length: 16 amino acids. CDR3 nucleotide sequence: TGTGCCAGCAGCGCAAGACTTGCCCTCACCCCCCACGAGCAGTACTTC. Translation gives CASSARLALTPHEQYF.

This chain links TRBV19 with TRBJ2-1; a possible D gene is TRBD2 (6 bases). Germline values: CDR1 LNHDA, CDR2 SQIVND (reference sequence). CDR3 length equals 16 residues. V was shortened by 1 base and J by 0 bases, with 10 bases between the two germline ends. CDR3 nucleotides: TGTGCCAGTAGTATAGTGCACGGGAGCTCCTACAATGAGCAGTTCTTC. Its translation is CASSIVHGSSYNEQFF. Looking up the rest from reference TRBV19 and TRBJ2-1 gives the full variable domain: DGGITQSPKYLFRKEGQNVTLSCEQNLNHDAMYWYRQDPGQGLRLIYYSQIVNDFQKGDIAEGYSVSREKKESFPLTVTSAQKNPTAFYLCASSIVHGSSYNEQFFGPGTRLTVL.

This clone was seen a handful of times. V is TRBV10-1 and J is TRBJ2-7; 11 bases are a match to TRBD2. CDR3 length: 14 amino acids. The V gene end was trimmed by 3 bases and the J gene end by 4 bases; junction bases not matched to a gene: 2. Germline CDR1 reads WNHNN; CDR2 reads SYGVQD (reference sequence). CDR3 sequence: CASSELAGVYEQYF. CDR3 DNA: TGCGCCAGCAGTGAACTAGCGGGAGTGTACGAGCAGTACTTC.

The V and J genes are TRBV30 and TRBJ2-2; TRBD2 is a possible D gene (6 bases). Trimming removed 3 bases from V and 1 base from J, with 6 bases in between. CDR3 length equals 13 residues. Germline V gene data show CDR1 as GTSNPN and CDR2 as SVGIG (reference sequence). Here the CDR3 DNA reads TGTGCCTGGAGCGGGGGGAACACCGGGGAGCTGTTTTTT. Protein: CAWSGGNTGELFF.

The chain recombines TRBV4-1 with TRBJ1-2; D is unclear. CDR1 MGHRA and CDR2 YSYEKL come from the germline V gene. This CDR3 is 18 amino acids long. Trimming removed 0 bases from V and 2 bases from J, with 19 bases in between. As DNA, the CDR3 is TGCGCCAGCAGCCAAGATCATAGGCCCCCGGGTACCAACTATGGCTACACCTTC. Protein product: CASSQDHRPPGTNYGYTF.

This rearrangement joins TRBV6-5 to TRBJ2-2, with TRBD1 matching 9 bases. J lost 3 bases, V lost 6 bases, and 5 bases had no gene match. Germline V lookup: CDR1 MNHEY, CDR2 SVGAGI. This CDR3 is built from 15 residues. CDR3 in amino acids: CASRTDRGYTGELFF. The CDR3 coding sequence is TGTGCCAGCAGGACAGACAGGGGGTACACCGGGGAGCTGTTTTTT.

V gene TRBV20-1 combines with J gene TRBJ2-7, with D perhaps TRBD2 (5 bases). V was pared by 1 base and J by 4 bases, with 5 bases between. The CDR3 consists of 11 residues. Germline-derived CDR1 and CDR2 are DFQATT and SNEGSKA (reference sequence). CDR3 amino acids: CSARGGYEQYF. The CDR3 region has the DNA TGCAGTGCTAGAGGCGGGTACGAGCAGTACTTC.